These 18 T cell receptor beta chains were sequenced from one sample in a study of cytomegalovirus exposure and HLA in healthy donors. This PCR relied on a set of 60 Vbeta primers and 13 Jbeta primers. Method: immunoSEQ multiplex PCR; TCRdb's copy keeps in-frame clones and lacks some. The specimen's table records 70,000 or so clones. The sequenced sample was PBMCs. The receptors derive from a man aged 35-49 years in good health and CMV-seronegative.

V and J are TRBV19 and TRBJ1-5, with no clear D. CDR1 and CDR2 from the germline V gene are LNHDA and SQIVND (reference sequence). The CDR3 is 15 amino acids. Trimming stripped 4 bases from V and 2 bases from J, with 12 bases between. The CDR3 sequence: CASSNRDTRNQPQHF. CDR3 DNA: TGTGCCAGTAGTAATCGAGACACCCGCAATCAGCCCCAGCATTTT. Full variable domain (rest looked up from reference TRBV19 and TRBJ1-5): DGGITQSPKYLFRKEGQNVTLSCEQNLNHDAMYWYRQDPGQGLRLIYYSQIVNDFQKGDIAEGYSVSREKKESFPLTVTSAQKNPTAFYLCASSNRDTRNQPQHFGDGTRLSIL.

The chain links TRBV5-1 to TRBJ1-2; TRBD1 might be the D (6 bases). The CDR3 extends over 15 amino acids. Trimming left V 3 bases short and J 3 bases short, with 15 bases between. The germline V gene has CDR1 SGHRS and CDR2 YFSETQ. The CDR3 DNA is TGCGCCAGCAGCTCGGGATCGGGGGGCGACTATGGCTACACCTTC. Its protein product is CASSSGSGGDYGYTF.

V gene TRBV19 combines with J gene TRBJ2-2; no reliable D call. The germline CDR1 and CDR2 sequences are LNHDA and SQIVND (reference sequence). With 1 base removed from V and 4 bases from J, the gap between germline ends came to 10 bases. This CDR3 comprises 15 residues. The CDR3 coding sequence is TGTGCCAGTAGTATAGGCCGCCCGGGCACCGGGGAGCTGTTTTTT. It yields the protein CASSIGRPGTGELFF.

The chain couples TRBV6-5 to TRBJ1-6; tentative D call: TRBD1 (6 bases). Germline assignment: CDR1 MNHEY and CDR2 SVGAGI. The V gene lost 9 bases and the J gene lost 7 bases, with 16 bases spanning the gap. There are 14 residues in the CDR3. This CDR3 is CASHETGKNSPLHF. The DNA of the CDR3 is TGTGCCAGTCACGAAACAGGGAAAAATTCACCCCTCCACTTT.

The rearrangement links TRBV9 to TRBJ1-2; D is unclear. CDR3 length: 15 residues. Trimming left V 3 bases short and J 8 bases short, with 20 bases between. CDR1 and CDR2 from the germline V gene are SGDLS and YYNGEE. The CDR3: CASSGRLEGHRGYTF. Written as DNA, the CDR3 is TGTGCCAGCAGCGGCCGACTGGAGGGCCATCGGGGCTACACCTTC. The whole variable domain, filled in from reference TRBV9 and TRBJ1-2, reads DSGVTQTPKHLITATGQRVTLRCSPRSGDLSVYWYQQSLDQGLQFLIQYYNGEERAKGNILERFSAQQFPDLHSELNLSSLELGDSALYFCASSGRLEGHRGYTFGSGTRLTVV.

The rearrangement links TRBV30 to TRBJ2-6; 11 nucleotides line up with TRBD2. The germline gives CDR1 GTSNPN, CDR2 SVGIG (reference sequence). Trimming removed 8 bases from V and 0 bases from J; junction bases left unmatched: 3. The CDR3 extends over 15 amino acids. CDR3 region: CAVGLADSGANVLTF. The CDR3 bases are TGTGCCGTGGGACTAGCGGACTCTGGGGCCAACGTCCTGACTTTC.

The chain carries TRBV6-6 and TRBJ2-3; TRBD2 matches 13 bases. The CDR3 spans 16 residues. CDR1 MNHNY and CDR2 SVGAGI come from the germline V gene (reference sequence). V was clipped by 2 bases and J by 3 bases; unmatched bases: 2. The CDR3 DNA reads as TGTGCCAGCAGTTACCCGACTAGCGGGGGGACAGATACGCAGTATTTT. Its protein product is CASSYPTSGGTDTQYF.

This chain joins TRBV19 and TRBJ1-4; D possibly corresponds to TRBD1 (5 bases). V gave up 9 bases and J gave up 3 bases, with 17 bases separating them. The germline V gene encodes CDR1 LNHDA and CDR2 SQIVND (reference sequence). The CDR3 runs to 15 residues. The CDR3 region has the DNA TGTGCCAGCCAGGGTACCTCGGAACCTAATGAAAAACTGTTTTTT. This gives the protein CASQGTSEPNEKLFF.

The CDR3 coding sequence is TGTGCCAGCAGTGACCGAACCGGGACAGTCTATTCACCCCTCCACTTT. It specifies CASSDRTGTVYSPLHF. The chain has TRBV6-1 and TRBJ1-6; TRBD1 matches at 7 bases. V shed 3 bases and J 8 bases; nucleotides not matched to a gene: 10. The CDR3 covers 16 residues. Germline-derived CDR1 and CDR2 are MNHNS and SASEGT.

CDR3 residues: CASSEVERRGYGYTF. The CDR3 DNA follows: TGTGCCAGCAGTGAAGTAGAAAGGAGGGGCTATGGCTACACCTTC. V gene TRBV6-1 combines with J gene TRBJ1-2; a weak D match, TRBD1 (5 bases). The ends were cut back, 1 base at V and 4 bases at J, with 13 bases in the middle. CDR1 MNHNS and CDR2 SASEGT come from the germline V gene. The CDR3 sequence is 15 residues long.

The V and J genes are TRBV5-1 and TRBJ1-4; 8 positions match TRBD1. The germline gives CDR1 SGHRS, CDR2 YFSETQ. V was pared by 2 bases and J by 1 base, with 1 base of the junction left unmatched. The CDR3 length is 15 residues. This chain's CDR3 is CASSLQGGTNEKLFF. The CDR3 nucleotides read TGCGCCAGCAGCTTACAGGGGGGAACTAATGAAAAACTGTTTTTT.

The CDR3 sequence: CASSEARGVRETQYF. For the CDR3, the DNA is TGTGCCAGCAGTGAAGCACGGGGGGTTCGGGAGACCCAGTACTTC. The chain employs TRBV2 and TRBJ2-5, with 7 bases fitting TRBD2. CDR3 length: 15 residues. Germline assignment: CDR1 SNHLY and CDR2 FYNNEI. After removal of 0 bases from V and 5 bases from J, the junction contained 6 bases not matched to a gene.

V gene TRBV28 combines with J gene TRBJ1-1; 7 bases agree with TRBD1. The CDR3 is 11 residues long. The V gene's germline CDR1 is MDHEN and CDR2 SYDVKM. This chain's CDR3 is CASRGPTEAFF. In DNA form, the CDR3 reads TGTGCTTCTAGGGGGCCCACTGAAGCTTTCTTT.

The V call is TRBV7-8, the J call TRBJ1-2, with D hard to call. The CDR3 length is 14 residues. V was cut by 4 bases and J by 1 base, with 10 bases left in between. Germline-derived CDR1 and CDR2 are SGHVS and FQNEAQ. The CDR3 here is CASSSDGFNYGYTF. As DNA, the CDR3 is TGTGCCAGCAGCTCAGATGGTTTTAACTATGGCTACACCTTC. Full variable domain (outside the CDR3, taken from reference TRBV7-8 and TRBJ1-2): GAGVSQSPRYKVAKRGQDVALRCDPISGHVSLFWYQQALGQGPEFLTYFQNEAQLDKSGLPSDRFFAERPEGSVSTLKIQRTQQEDSAVYLCASSSDGFNYGYTFGSGTRLTVV.

This chain uses TRBV5-1 with TRBJ1-3; D call uncertain. Germline CDR1 reads SGHRS; CDR2 reads YFSETQ. The CDR3 has 14 amino acids. Trimming pared 0 bases from V and 3 bases from J, leaving 7 bases between. The CDR3 DNA sequence: TGCGCCAGCAGCTTGGCGGGAATTGGAAACACCATATATTTT. Its protein product is CASSLAGIGNTIYF.

The chain links TRBV2 to TRBJ1-3; no firm D call. The CDR3 is made up of 12 amino acids. The germline V gene encodes CDR1 SNHLY and CDR2 FYNNEI. The V gene lost 6 bases and the J gene lost 4 bases, with 7 bases spanning the gap. The CDR3 spells CASRGLGNTIYF. The CDR3 coding sequence is TGTGCCAGCAGGGGCCTGGGAAACACCATATATTTT. Using reference TRBV2 and TRBJ1-3 for the parts outside the CDR3, the full variable domain is EPEVTQTPSHQVTQMGQEVILRCVPISNHLYFYWYRQILGQKVEFLVSFYNNEISEKSEIFDDQFSVERPDGSNFTLKIRSTKLEDSAMYFCASRGLGNTIYFGEGSWLTVV.

J is TRBJ1-6 and V is TRBV6-1; unclear D gene. Trimming pared 11 bases from V and 6 bases from J, leaving 11 bases between. This CDR3 region has 12 residues. Germline-derived CDR1 and CDR2 are MNHNS and SASEGT. CDR3: CACGMGNSPLHF. CDR3 DNA: TGTGCCTGCGGGATGGGTAATTCACCCCTCCACTTT.

This chain joins TRBV30 and TRBJ1-2; weak D call: TRBD1 (6 bases). The CDR3 sequence is 13 residues long. V was pared by 0 bases and J by 8 bases, with 13 bases between. CDR1 is GTSNPN, CDR2 SVGIG, per germline (reference sequence). The CDR3 DNA follows: TGTGCCTGGAGTGTTCAAGGACAGATCGGCTACACCTTC. Amino acid sequence: CAWSVQGQIGYTF.